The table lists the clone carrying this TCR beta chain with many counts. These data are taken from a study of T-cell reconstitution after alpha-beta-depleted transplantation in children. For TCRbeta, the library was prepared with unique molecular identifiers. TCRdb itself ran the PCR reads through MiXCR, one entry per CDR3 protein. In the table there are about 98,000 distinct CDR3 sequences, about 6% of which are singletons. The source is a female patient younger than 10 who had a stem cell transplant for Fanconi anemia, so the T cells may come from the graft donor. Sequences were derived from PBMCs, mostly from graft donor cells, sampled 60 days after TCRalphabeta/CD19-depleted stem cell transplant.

CDR3 in amino acids: CASSVDHFQETQYF. In DNA form, the CDR3 reads TGTGCCAGCAGCGTAGACCATTTTCAAGAGACCCAGTACTTC. The chain couples TRBV9 to TRBJ2-5; D unclear. V lost 0 bases and J 2 bases, leaving 8 bases between the germline ends. Germline CDR1 is SGDLS and CDR2 is YYNGEE. This CDR3 contains 14 residues.